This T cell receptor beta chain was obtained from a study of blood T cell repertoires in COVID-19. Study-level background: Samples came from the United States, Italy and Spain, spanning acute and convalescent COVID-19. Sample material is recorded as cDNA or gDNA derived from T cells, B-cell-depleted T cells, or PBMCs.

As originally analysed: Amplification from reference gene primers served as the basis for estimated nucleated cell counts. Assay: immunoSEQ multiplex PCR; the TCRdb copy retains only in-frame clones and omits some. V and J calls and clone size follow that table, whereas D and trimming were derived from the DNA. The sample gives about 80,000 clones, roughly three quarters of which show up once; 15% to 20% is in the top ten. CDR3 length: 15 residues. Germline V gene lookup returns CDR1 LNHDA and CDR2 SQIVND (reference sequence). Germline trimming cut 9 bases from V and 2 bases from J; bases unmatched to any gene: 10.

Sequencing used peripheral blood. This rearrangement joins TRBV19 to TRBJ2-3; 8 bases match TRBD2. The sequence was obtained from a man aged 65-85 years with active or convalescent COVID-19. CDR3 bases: TGTGCCAGCCCCCCCCAAGCGGGGGACACAGATACGCAGTATTTT. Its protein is CASPPQAGDTDTQYF.